This T cell receptor (beta chain) derives from a study of response to subunit inactivated influenza vaccine. General study points: Authors suggested few new T cells are recruited by each seasonal influenza vaccination.

TCRdb redid the calling of the RT-PCR reads with MiXCR, one entry per CDR3 protein. Counted here are about 620,000 distinct CDR3 sequences, around 11% occurring once; the ten biggest clones make up around 10%. V shed 3 bases and J shed 4 bases, with 12 bases lying between them. The CDR3 is 13 residues long. Germline V gene sequence: CDR1 DFQATT, CDR2 SNEGSKA (reference sequence). Concerning this clonotype: Its antigen is currently unknown.

The sample was also reused in another study, on T cells expressing NK-cell markers. That paper notes: 5'RACE template switching with UMIs generated TCR beta cDNA. In sorted CD3+CD56+NKG2C+, CD3+CD56+NKG2C- and CD3+CD56-NKG2C+ T cells, TCR beta repertoires were obtained.

V gene TRBV20-1 combines with J gene TRBJ1-1, with D possibly matching TRBD1 (6 bases). The TCR originated in a man between 45 and 60 years old who received an inactivated influenza vaccine. Sample: PBMCs from blood, taken on the day of vaccination. The CDR3, as DNA: TGCAGTGCTAGGGAGGGGGGGGGCACTGAAGCTTTCTTT. This encodes CSAREGGGTEAFF.